This T cell receptor (beta chain) came from a study of cytomegalovirus exposure and HLA in healthy donors. Trimming shortened V by 5 bases and J by 0 bases, and 12 bases separated the two germline ends. Germline lookup yields CDR1 LNHDA and CDR2 SQIVND (reference sequence). The CDR3 length is 15 residues. PCR employed 60 Vbeta and 13 Jbeta primers. The method was immunoSEQ multiplex PCR; TCRdb's version includes in-frame clones alone and lacks a portion of them. The sample has 100,000 to 150,000 clones, under 85% seen once. The source of this sequence is a woman in her fifties or sixties in good health and CMV-seropositive. V usage is TRBV19 and J usage is TRBJ2-3; D not certain. Sequenced: PBMCs. In nucleotides, the CDR3 is TGTGCCAGTAGTCCACTTTCGAGTAGCACAGATACGCAGTATTTT. Translation gives CASSPLSSSTDTQYF.